Listed below are T cell receptor beta chains from one sample, sequenced in a study of control samples from healthy donors and cancer patients. Repertoires were generated with immunoSEQ multiplex PCR, while TCRdb's copy carries only in-frame clones and drops some. The sample shows about 150,000 clones, around 94% of them seen only once. The sequencing input was PBMCs. Receptor source: a man in his 60s with colorectal cancer. The CDR3 runs from the conserved cysteine through the conserved F or W. A D gene is named only where the DNA matches it firmly. Size is stated for part of the rows, as once, few or many counts, or as a class when the clone is expanded.

length,V,size,J,D,CDR3,DNA
14,TRBV5-1,-,TRBJ2-3,-,CASSPGQQTDTQYF,TGCGCCAGCAGCCCTGGACAGCAGACAGATACGCAGTATTTT
13,TRBV3-1/TRBV3-2,once,TRBJ2-3,-,CASSQGSSDTQYF,TGTGCCAGCAGCCAAGGAAGTTCCGATACGCAGTATTTT
11,TRBV30,-,TRBJ1-2,-,CAWGLRGGYTF,TGTGCCTGGGGCCTACGGGGTGGCTACACCTTC
18,TRBV7-9,-,TRBJ1-2,TRBD1,CASSLFLVNRGRLYGYTF,TGTGCCAGCAGCTTATTTTTGGTAAACAGGGGGCGACTGTATGGCTACACCTTC
13,TRBV5-6,-,TRBJ2-3,-,CASSFSERGTQYF,TGTGCCAGCAGCTTTAGCGAACGGGGTACGCAGTATTTT
17,TRBV15,-,TRBJ1-4,-,CATSRDRLFATNEKLFF,TGTGCCACCAGCAGAGATCGACTCTTTGCAACTAATGAAAAACTGTTTTTT
13,TRBV12-3/TRBV12-4,-,TRBJ2-6,-,CASSLSGANVLTF,TGTGCCAGCAGTTTAAGTGGGGCCAACGTCCTGACTTTC
16,TRBV5-3,-,TRBJ2-1,-,CARRRLPRIECNEQFF,TGTGCCAGAAGGCGCCTTCCTAGGATAGAGTGCAATGAGCAGTTCTTC
16,TRBV9,-,TRBJ2-1,TRBD2,CASSLRLAGGANEQFF,TGTGCCAGCAGCTTGCGACTAGCGGGGGGGGCCAATGAGCAGTTCTTC
16,TRBV6-5,-,TRBJ2-2,TRBD2,CASSYRGGADTGELFF,TGTGCCAGCAGTTACCGCGGGGGGGCGGACACCGGGGAGCTGTTTTTT
13,TRBV5-4,-,TRBJ2-2,-,CASSLTWTGELFF,TGTGCCAGCAGCCTTACTTGGACCGGGGAGCTGTTTTTT
15,TRBV11-2,-,TRBJ2-1,-,CASSLEGAGYNEQFF,TGTGCCAGCAGCTTGGAGGGGGCGGGTTACAATGAGCAGTTCTTC
15,TRBV6-5,-,TRBJ1-2,-,CASSYSVGPPGSYTF,TGTGCCAGCAGTTACTCGGTGGGTCCCCCGGGCAGCTACACCTTC
14,TRBV5-1,-,TRBJ2-6,-,CASSLLPGANVLTF,TGCGCCAGCAGCTTGTTACCTGGGGCCAACGTCCTGACTTTC
14,TRBV6-5,-,TRBJ1-3,-,CASKSGGRGNTIYF,TGTGCCAGCAAATCGGGGGGGAGAGGAAACACCATATATTTT
15,TRBV27,-,TRBJ2-7,TRBD1,CASSPVFDRGNEQYF,TGTGCCAGCAGTCCCGTGTTTGACAGGGGCAACGAGCAGTACTTC
15,TRBV18,-,TRBJ2-7,TRBD1,CASSPFRTGVYEQYF,TGTGCCAGCTCACCGTTCCGGACAGGGGTCTACGAGCAGTACTTC
16,TRBV9,-,TRBJ2-3,-,CASSVSLGTSTDTQYF,TGTGCCAGCAGCGTATCCCTGGGAACTAGCACAGATACGCAGTATTTT
15,TRBV19,-,TRBJ1-4,-,CASRRRGRDNEKLFF,TGTGCCAGTAGGCGTAGGGGAAGGGACAATGAAAAACTGTTTTTT
14,TRBV2,-,TRBJ1-5,-,CASSEDSTNQPQHF,TGTGCCAGCAGTGAGGACAGTACCAATCAGCCCCAGCATTTT
13,TRBV6-5,-,TRBJ2-1,-,CASSTGTTNEQFF,TGTGCCAGCAGTACGGGGACCACAAATGAGCAGTTCTTC
16,TRBV5-6,-,TRBJ1-2,-,CASSLSLKGDLYGYTF,TGTGCCAGCAGCTTGTCCCTTAAAGGGGACCTCTATGGCTACACCTTC
15,TRBV27,-,TRBJ2-5,TRBD2,CASSLTGGGWETQYF,TGTGCCAGCAGTTTAACGGGGGGAGGATGGGAGACCCAGTACTTC
14,TRBV9,once,TRBJ2-7,TRBD1,CASSVSDRAPEQYF,TGTGCCAGCAGCGTGTCGGACAGGGCCCCCGAGCAGTACTTC